This TCR beta chain appears in the sequencing data of a study of shared clonotypes between healthy human individuals. As for the study in general: Two women and a few men aged 18 to 49 served as donors.

This CDR3 contains 17 residues. The J segment lost 2 bases and the V segment lost 3 bases, leaving 13 bases of the junction unmatched. Germline CDR1 and CDR2: WNHNN and SYGVQD (reference sequence). DNA at 150 to 200 ng, around 30,000 T cell genomes, went into sorted-subset replicate PCRs. The repertoire was sequenced with immunoSEQ multiplex PCR; TCRdb's copy has only in-frame clones and lacks some. Of hundreds of thousands of clones listed, about 97% are singletons. Into CD45RA+ naive and CD45RA-negative memory subsets, the CD4+ cells were split. Sequencing was performed on naive CD4+ T cells sorted from blood. Subset: CD45RA+ positively selected. The origin of this receptor is a woman younger than 45 in good health. The rearrangement joins TRBV10-1 to TRBJ2-7, with 7 bases lining up with TRBD1. CDR3 sequence reads: CASSETVGQGVPYEQYF. In DNA, the CDR3 is TGCGCCAGCAGTGAAACGGTCGGGCAGGGGGTACCCTACGAGCAGTACTTC.